The present TCR beta chain was sequenced within a study of blood T cell repertoires in COVID-19. This clone was detected only a few times. Profiling relied on immunoSEQ multiplex PCR, and the TCRdb table lists in-frame clones only, not all of them. Among about 160,000 clones, 81% were seen once, and the ten largest hold about 5.3%. V lost 4 bases to trimming and J lost 1 base, with 20 bases between them. From germline, CDR1 is MGHDK and CDR2 SYGVNS. This CDR3 contains 18 residues. This clonotype originated in a woman aged 40 to 50 with acute COVID-19. This chain joins TRBV25-1 and TRBJ1-5, with TRBD1 as a possible D gene (5 bases). The sequenced material came from PBMCs or T cells enriched from blood (not recorded which). The CDR3 bases are TGTGCCAGCAGTGCCAATGTGGGAGGGGAGAACAGCAATCAGCCCCAGCATTTT. The encoded protein is CASSANVGGENSNQPQHF.